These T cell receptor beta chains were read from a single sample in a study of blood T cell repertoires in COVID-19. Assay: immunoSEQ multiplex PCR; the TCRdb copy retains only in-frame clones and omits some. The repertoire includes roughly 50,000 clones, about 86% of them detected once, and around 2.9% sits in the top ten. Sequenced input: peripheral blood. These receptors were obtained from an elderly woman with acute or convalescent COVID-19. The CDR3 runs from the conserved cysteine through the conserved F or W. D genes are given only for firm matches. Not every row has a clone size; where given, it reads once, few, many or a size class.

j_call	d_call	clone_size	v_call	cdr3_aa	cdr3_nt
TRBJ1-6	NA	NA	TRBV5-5	CASSLEAVRFGSPLHF	TGTGCCAGCAGCTTGGAGGCGGTCCGTTTCGGTTCACCCCTCCACTTT
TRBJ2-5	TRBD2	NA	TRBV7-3	CASSLGRGAPQETQYF	TGTGCCAGCAGCTTAGGGCGGGGGGCACCCCAAGAGACCCAGTACTTC
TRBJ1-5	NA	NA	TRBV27	CASSLRIFGPQHF	TGTGCCAGCAGTCTGCGGATCTTTGGACCCCAGCATTTT
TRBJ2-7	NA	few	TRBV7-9	CASSPTGPGEQYF	TGTGCCAGCAGCCCAACGGGCCCGGGAGAGCAGTACTTC
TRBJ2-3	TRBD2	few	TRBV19	CASSPPGGTTDTQYF	TGTGCCAGTAGTCCCCCGGGGGGGACCACAGATACGCAGTATTTT
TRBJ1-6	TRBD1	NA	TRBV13	CASSYRDRGSPLHF	TGTGCCAGCAGCTACCGGGACAGGGGTTCACCCCTCCACTTT
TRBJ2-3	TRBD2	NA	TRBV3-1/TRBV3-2	CASSLIGTSAGTDTQYF	TGTGCCAGCAGCCTTATCGGGACTAGCGCGGGCACAGATACGCAGTATTTT
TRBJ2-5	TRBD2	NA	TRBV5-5	CASSSGASGGAVETQYF	TGTGCCAGCAGCTCTGGTGCTAGCGGGGGGGCCGTAGAGACCCAGTACTTC
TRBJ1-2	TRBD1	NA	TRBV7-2	CASSSTGVNYGYTF	TGTGCCAGCAGCTCCACAGGGGTTAACTATGGCTACACCTTC
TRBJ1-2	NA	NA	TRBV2	CASSEGGNYGYTF	TGTGCCAGCAGTGAAGGCGGGAACTATGGCTACACCTTC
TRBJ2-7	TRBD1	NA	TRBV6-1	CASSEAPGGPYEQYF	TGTGCCAGCAGTGAAGCACCAGGGGGCCCGTACGAGCAGTACTTC
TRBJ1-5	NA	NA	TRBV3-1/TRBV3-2	CASSQGRVQPQHF	TGTGCCAGCAGCCAAGGCCGGGTTCAGCCCCAGCATTTT
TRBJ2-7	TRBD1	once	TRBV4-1	CASSQAGTEEQYF	TGCGCCAGCAGCCAAGCCGGGACAGAGGAGCAGTACTTC
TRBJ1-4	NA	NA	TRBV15	CATSRDLGAGEKLFF	TGTGCCACCAGCAGAGATCTAGGGGCCGGGGAAAAACTGTTTTTT
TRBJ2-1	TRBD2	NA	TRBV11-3	CASSLGGTRGNEQFF	TGTGCCAGCAGCTTAGGAGGGACTAGAGGCAATGAGCAGTTCTTC
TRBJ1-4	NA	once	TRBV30	CAWRSNQGTFEKLFF	TGTGCCTGGAGATCAAATCAGGGTACCTTTGAAAAACTGTTTTTT
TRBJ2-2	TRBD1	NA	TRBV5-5	CASSLDRGAPNTGELFF	TGTGCCAGCAGCTTGGACAGGGGGGCTCCGAACACCGGGGAGCTGTTTTTT
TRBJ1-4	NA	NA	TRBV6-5	CASSTPGRGLFF	TGTGCCAGCAGTACCCCCGGGAGGGGACTGTTTTTT